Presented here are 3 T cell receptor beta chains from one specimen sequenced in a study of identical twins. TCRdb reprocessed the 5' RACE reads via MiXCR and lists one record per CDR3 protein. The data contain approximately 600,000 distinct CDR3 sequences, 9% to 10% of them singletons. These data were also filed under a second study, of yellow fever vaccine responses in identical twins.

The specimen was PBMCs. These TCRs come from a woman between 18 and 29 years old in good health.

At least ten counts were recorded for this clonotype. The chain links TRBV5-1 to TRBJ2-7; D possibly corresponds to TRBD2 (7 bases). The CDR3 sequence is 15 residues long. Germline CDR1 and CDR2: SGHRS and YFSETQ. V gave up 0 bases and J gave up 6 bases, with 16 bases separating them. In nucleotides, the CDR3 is TGCGCCAGCAGCTTGGATGGGGGGGCAGAGCGCGAGCAGTACTTC. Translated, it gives CASSLDGGAEREQYF.

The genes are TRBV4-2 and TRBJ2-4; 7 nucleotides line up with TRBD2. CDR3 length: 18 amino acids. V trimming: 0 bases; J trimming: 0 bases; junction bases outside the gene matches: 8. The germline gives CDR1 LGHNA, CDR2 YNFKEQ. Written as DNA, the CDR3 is TGTGCCAGCAGCCAAGAGGGGGAGGGGACTCTAGCCAAAAACATTCAGTACTTC. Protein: CASSQEGEGTLAKNIQYF.

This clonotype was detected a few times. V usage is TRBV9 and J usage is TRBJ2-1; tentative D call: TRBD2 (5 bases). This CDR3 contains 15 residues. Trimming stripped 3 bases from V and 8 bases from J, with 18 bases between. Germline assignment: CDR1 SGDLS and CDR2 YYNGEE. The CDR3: CASSAPSSYGDEQFF. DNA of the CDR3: TGTGCCAGCAGCGCCCCATCATCCTACGGGGATGAGCAGTTCTTC.